These 26 T cell receptor beta chains came from one sample sequenced in a study of cytomegalovirus exposure and HLA in healthy donors. Primers for the PCR totalled 60 Vbeta and 13 Jbeta. Produced via immunoSEQ multiplex PCR; TCRdb's table is partial and in-frame only. The profile shows 170,000 or so clones, just under 80% of them singletons. The material sequenced was PBMCs. The receptors were sampled from a woman between 45 and 65 years old in good health and CMV-seropositive.

V gene TRBV19 combines with J gene TRBJ1-2; 8 bases fit TRBD1. V lost 5 bases and J lost 4; bases outside the gene matches: 12. CDR1 and CDR2 from the germline V gene are LNHDA and SQIVND (reference sequence). The CDR3 has 16 amino acids. CDR3 sequence: CASSLGARGLGYGYTF. The DNA of the CDR3 is TGTGCCAGTAGTTTGGGGGCCAGGGGGCTCGGCTATGGCTACACCTTC.

A few counts support this clone. The chain carries TRBV30 and TRBJ1-4, with a possible D match to TRBD1 (5 bases). Germline loops: CDR1 GTSNPN, CDR2 SVGIG (reference sequence). Trimming took off 4 bases at V and 12 bases at J, with 12 bases between the two ends. CDR3 size: 11 residues. The CDR3 nucleotides are TGTGCCTGGAAACAGGCGTTAGAACTGTTTTTT. It translates to CAWKQALELFF.

V gene TRBV11-2 combines with J gene TRBJ2-7; TRBD1 aligns across 7 bases. The CDR3 contains 14 residues. Germline lookup yields CDR1 SGHAT and CDR2 FQNNGV. Trimming removed 1 base from V and 6 bases from J; junction bases left unmatched: 6. The CDR3 DNA reads as TGTGCCAGCAGCTTAGGCTACAGGGGACGCGAGCAGTACTTC. It specifies CASSLGYRGREQYF.

This rearrangement joins TRBV13 to TRBJ2-2; D possibly corresponds to TRBD1 (5 bases). Germline V lookup: CDR1 PRHDT, CDR2 FYEKMQ (reference sequence). V lost 5 bases and J 4 bases, leaving 14 bases between the germline ends. The CDR3 has 15 amino acids. CDR3 coding DNA: TGTGCCAGCAGCCCTGGGGCACCGGGCACCGGGGAGCTGTTTTTT. Its translation: CASSPGAPGTGELFF.

The V and J genes are TRBV30 and TRBJ2-5; 8 bases agree with TRBD1. CDR1 and CDR2 from the germline V gene are GTSNPN and SVGIG (reference sequence). J was trimmed by 2 bases and V by 0 bases; bases with no gene match: 5. The CDR3 is made up of 15 amino acids. The CDR3 spells CAWSVFRGHQETQYF. In DNA, the CDR3 is TGTGCCTGGAGTGTGTTCAGGGGGCATCAAGAGACCCAGTACTTC.

In its sample, this clone was seen many times. This chain links TRBV5-3 with TRBJ1-2, with 7 bases fitting TRBD1. TRBV5-3 is reported as an ORF; its role is uncertain. After removal of 1 base from V and 8 bases from J, the junction contained 5 bases not matched to a gene. The CDR3 runs to 13 residues. DNA of the CDR3: TGTGCCAGAAGCTTGACAGGGGCGAGGGGCTACACCTTC. It translates to CARSLTGARGYTF.

This clone was counted a single time. The V call is TRBV5-1, the J call TRBJ1-3; the match to TRBD1 covers 7 bases. The CDR3 runs 15 residues. The germline CDR1 and CDR2 sequences are SGHRS and YFSETQ. Trimming took 2 bases from V and 2 from J; bases not matched to a gene: 4. The CDR3 loop is CASSFDRDPGNTIYF. DNA of the CDR3: TGCGCCAGCAGCTTTGACAGGGACCCTGGAAACACCATATATTTT.

This clone has only one observation. The chain joins TRBV29-1 to TRBJ1-1; TRBD1 agrees at 9 bases. The CDR3 loop spans 10 amino acids. Germline CDR1 and CDR2: SQVTM and ANQGSEA. The chain's CDR3 is CRTGDRDAFF. DNA of the CDR3: TGCAGGACCGGGGACAGGGATGCTTTCTTT.

CDR3: CASRKIAGSYNEQFF. The DNA for the CDR3 is TGTGCCAGTAGAAAAATAGCGGGGAGCTACAATGAGCAGTTCTTC. This chain joins TRBV19 and TRBJ2-1; TRBD2 matches 8 bases. The CDR3 is made up of 15 amino acids. Trimming cost V 6 bases and J 3 bases; bases outside gene matches: 7. Germline assignment: CDR1 LNHDA and CDR2 SQIVND (reference sequence).

Turning to this clone: Sequence at one end of the junction differs from germline and may be a read error. This sequence joins TRBV7-9 and TRBJ1-6; D gene ambiguous. CDR1 and CDR2 (germline): SEHNR, FQNEAQ (reference sequence). The CDR3 extends over 13 amino acids. DNA of the CDR3: TGTTCCAGCAGCCGGGAGTATAATTCACCCCTCCACTTT. Its protein product is CSSSREYNSPLHF.

The V gene is TRBV13, the J gene TRBJ1-4, with 9 bases lining up with TRBD1. V dropped 6 bases and J dropped 7; count of bases not matched to a gene: 9. The CDR3 runs to 15 residues. Germline V gene sequence: CDR1 PRHDT, CDR2 FYEKMQ (reference sequence). CDR3 sequence reads: CASSITGGGFEKLFF. CDR3 nucleotides: TGTGCCAGCAGTATTACAGGGGGCGGGTTTGAAAAACTGTTTTTT.

The chain carries TRBV6-1 and TRBJ2-7; D ambiguous. Trimming took 6 bases from V and 0 from J, leaving 9 bases between them. This CDR3 contains 13 residues. Germline V lookup: CDR1 MNHNS, CDR2 SASEGT. CDR3 sequence reads: CASREPISYEQYF. CDR3 sequence (DNA): TGTGCCAGCAGGGAACCAATCTCCTACGAGCAGTACTTC.

In this sample, this clone turned up a few times. The chain employs TRBV30 and TRBJ1-1; D unresolved. The germline gives CDR1 GTSNPN, CDR2 SVGIG (reference sequence). The CDR3 consists of 12 residues. V lost 1 base to trimming and J lost 4 bases, with 7 bases between them. CDR3 loop: CAWSGLLTEAFF. In DNA form, the CDR3 reads TGTGCCTGGAGTGGACTGCTCACTGAAGCTTTCTTT. The full variable domain, its missing parts supplied by reference TRBV30 and TRBJ1-1, is SQTIHQWPATLVQPVGSPLSLECTVEGTSNPNLYWYRQAAGRGLQLLFYSVGIGQISSEVPQNLSASRPQDRQFILSSKKLLLSDSGFYLCAWSGLLTEAFFGQGTRLTVV.

In this sample, this clone turned up a few times. This chain uses TRBV2 with TRBJ1-2, with unresolved D. The CDR3 totals 13 residues. Per germline, CDR1 SNHLY and CDR2 FYNNEI. With 8 bases removed from V and 0 bases from J, the gap between germline ends came to 10 bases. CDR3 sequence: CASYDSSNYGYTF. The CDR3, as DNA: TGTGCCAGCTACGACTCATCTAACTATGGCTACACCTTC.

The rearrangement uses TRBV2 and TRBJ1-5, with D uncertain. Germline values: CDR1 SNHLY, CDR2 FYNNEI. This CDR3 region has 13 residues. Trimming removed 3 bases at V and 1 base at J, with 4 bases between. This CDR3 is CASSERSNQPQHF. CDR3 coding DNA: TGTGCCAGCAGTGAGCGGAGCAATCAGCCCCAGCATTTT.

The CDR3: CASSGTGGTNEKLFF. The CDR3 coding sequence is TGTGCCAGCAGTGGGACAGGGGGAACTAATGAAAAACTGTTTTTT. The chain couples TRBV2 to TRBJ1-4, with 10 bases aligning to TRBD1. Trimming took 4 bases from V and 1 from J; bases not matched to a gene: 0. The length of the CDR3 is 15 residues. CDR1 is SNHLY, CDR2 FYNNEI, per germline.

This clone was counted once. This sequence joins TRBV11-2 and TRBJ1-1; a possible D gene is TRBD1 (6 bases). V was cut by 1 base and J by 3 bases, with 15 bases left in between. Germline CDR1 and CDR2: SGHAT and FQNNGV. CDR3 size: 16 residues. CDR3 sequence: CASSLVTGRKYTEAFF. DNA for the CDR3: TGTGCCAGCAGCTTAGTGACAGGTAGGAAATACACTGAAGCTTTCTTT.

This chain's CDR3 is CASSIVGSGGSNTGELFF. DNA of the CDR3: TGTGCCAGTAGTATAGTAGGTAGCGGGGGATCAAACACCGGGGAGCTGTTTTTT. The rearrangement uses TRBV19 and TRBJ2-2, with TRBD2 matching 9 bases. The junction had 8 bases not matched to a gene; V was cut back by 1 base and J by 2 bases. Germline CDR1 is LNHDA and CDR2 is SQIVND (reference sequence). There are 18 residues in the CDR3.

The rearrangement uses TRBV27 and TRBJ1-5, with a tentative D call TRBD1 (5 bases). The germline V gene encodes CDR1 MNHEY and CDR2 SMNVEV (reference sequence). Trimming removed 5 bases at V and 2 bases at J, with 10 bases between. CDR3 length equals 14 residues. In DNA, the CDR3 is TGTGCCAGCAGTGTCAGGGTTGGCAATCAGCCCCAGCATTTT. Translating it yields CASSVRVGNQPQHF.

V gene TRBV5-1 combines with J gene TRBJ2-1; 7 bases are a match to TRBD1. CDR3 length equals 15 residues. Per the germline V gene, CDR1 is SGHRS and CDR2 is YFSETQ. Trimming at V came to 2 bases and at J to 3 bases, leaving 5 bases not matched to a gene. DNA for the CDR3: TGCGCCAGCAGCTTACGTACAGGGGACTACAATGAGCAGTTCTTC. Amino acids: CASSLRTGDYNEQFF.

The chain recombines TRBV7-7 with TRBJ1-3; 8 bases fit TRBD1. The CDR3 totals 15 residues. The germline V gene encodes CDR1 SSHAT and CDR2 FNYEAQ (reference sequence). The ends lost 1 base at V and 2 bases at J; junction bases unmatched: 1. CDR3 loop: CASSLGTGTGNTIYF. The CDR3 coding sequence is TGTGCCAGCAGCTTAGGGACAGGGACTGGAAACACCATATATTTT.

This clone was counted a single time. The V and J genes are TRBV6-5 and TRBJ1-1; 10 bases are a match to TRBD1. This CDR3 is 15 amino acids long. V shed 5 bases, J shed 1 base, and the junction held 4 bases outside the gene matches. Germline loops: CDR1 MNHEY, CDR2 SVGAGI. The CDR3 spells CASSRQGAGNTEAFF. The CDR3 nucleotides read TGTGCCAGCAGTCGACAGGGGGCGGGGAACACTGAAGCTTTCTTT.

The chain links TRBV19 to TRBJ1-5; D unclear. The CDR3 sequence is 17 residues long. V lost 5 bases to trimming and J lost 4 bases, with 21 bases between them. CDR1 is LNHDA and CDR2 is SQIVND in the germline V gene (reference sequence). The CDR3 region is CASSSSDPWTGNQPQHF. CDR3 coding DNA: TGTGCCAGTAGTTCGTCGGATCCATGGACTGGGAATCAGCCCCAGCATTTT. Together with reference TRBV19 and TRBJ1-5, the CDR3 gives the full variable domain: DGGITQSPKYLFRKEGQNVTLSCEQNLNHDAMYWYRQDPGQGLRLIYYSQIVNDFQKGDIAEGYSVSREKKESFPLTVTSAQKNPTAFYLCASSSSDPWTGNQPQHFGDGTRLSIL.

This clone was seen more than once but under ten times. The chain links TRBV2 to TRBJ1-2; no clear D. In germline, CDR1 is SNHLY, CDR2 FYNNEI. The ends were cut back, 10 bases at V and 7 bases at J, with 16 bases in the middle. The CDR3 loop spans 12 amino acids. CDR3 coding DNA: TGTGCCACCAGAGGCGGGAATACTGGCTACACCTTC. As protein: CATRGGNTGYTF.

This clone has just a few counts. This chain connects TRBV23-1 to TRBJ1-3, with a weak D call TRBD1 (6 bases). TRBV23-1 belongs to the ORF category, with a function that is uncertain. There are 19 residues in the CDR3. Trimming shortened V by 3 bases and J by 0 bases, and 21 bases separated the two germline ends. The CDR3 nucleotides are TGCGCCAGCAGTCACCTCACTCGGACAGCAGTGAGCTCTGGAAACACCATATATTTT. Amino acids: CASSHLTRTAVSSGNTIYF.

The J gene is TRBJ1-3, the V gene TRBV6-1; no reliable D call. The length of the CDR3 is 13 residues. Germline CDR1 is MNHNS and CDR2 is SASEGT. V was pared by 4 bases and J by 4 bases, with 8 bases between. DNA of the CDR3: TGTGCCAGCAGTGCGGGGTCCGGAAACACCATATATTTT. Its protein is CASSAGSGNTIYF.